Listed below are T cell receptor beta chains from one sample, sequenced in a study of T cells in Graves' hyperthyroidism and ophthalmopathy. Using its own MiXCR run on the multiplex PCR reads, TCRdb lists one record per CDR3 protein. The sample carries about 250,000 distinct CDR3 sequences, roughly 22% recorded once. Sample: blood. The receptors here all came from a woman aged 35 to 49 with Graves' ophthalmopathy. CDR3s include the opening cysteine and the closing phenylalanine or tryptophan. D genes are given only for firm matches. Where a row states a size, it is once, few, many or the class of an expanded clone; other rows omit it.

j_gene,v_gene,d_gene,abundance,CDR3nt,CDR3aa
TRBJ2-5,TRBV15,NA,NA,TGTGCCACCAGCACCCTTAAAGAGACCCAGTACTTC,CATSTLKETQYF
TRBJ2-7,TRBV6-1,NA,NA,TGTGCCAGCAGCAGCCTTCTAGTCGACGACGACGAGCAGTACTTC,CASSSLLVDDDEQYF
TRBJ2-7,TRBV11-1,TRBD2,NA,TGTGCCAGCAGCTTAGTTGGGCGGGAGGAAAACTACGAGCAGTACTTC,CASSLVGREENYEQYF
TRBJ1-2,TRBV3-1,NA,NA,TGTGCCAGCAGCAATCCTCCGTATGGCTACACCTTC,CASSNPPYGYTF
TRBJ2-2,TRBV11-3,NA,NA,TGTGCCAGCAGCCTCAAGGGGTATAACGGGGAGCTGTATTTT,CASSLKGYNGELYF
TRBJ1-1,TRBV28,TRBD1,many,TGTGCCAGCGTCGGGACAGACAAAGCTTTCTTT,CASVGTDKAFF
TRBJ2-4,TRBV20-1,NA,few,TGCAGTGTGGTCTATAGGGAAGCAAACATTCAGTACTTC,CSVVYREANIQYF
TRBJ1-5,TRBV20-1,NA,many,TGCAGTGCTAGAGATCCCACAGGCTTCGATGGGCCCCAGCATTTT,CSARDPTGFDGPQHF
TRBJ1-5,TRBV10-3,TRBD1,many,TGTGCCATCACTCAGGGGGCGCTCCAGCCCCAGCATTTT,CAITQGALQPQHF
TRBJ2-2,TRBV6-1,NA,many,TGTGCCACCCAGGTCTCCGGGGAGCTGCTTTTT,CATQVSGELLF
TRBJ2-7,TRBV10-1,NA,many,TGCGCCAGCAGTGCCGGGACAACCTACGAGCAGTACTTC,CASSAGTTYEQYF
TRBJ2-5,TRBV20-1,TRBD2,NA,TGCAGTGCTATCCCGGGACTAGCGGGAGTTGGAGAGACCCAGTACTTC,CSAIPGLAGVGETQYF
TRBJ1-5,TRBV19,NA,many,TGTGCCAGTAGTATAGGAGGGGGGGACGGCGGACAGCCCCAGCATTTT,CASSIGGGDGGQPQHF
TRBJ1-2,TRBV4-1,NA,many,TGCGCCAGCAGCCAGGGCGCGGGGGCGCAAGCTAACTATGGCTACACCTTC,CASSQGAGAQANYGYTF
TRBJ1-2,TRBV19,TRBD1,many,TGTGCCAGTAGTATTGGACAGGGGGCGAGCTATGGCTACACCTTC,CASSIGQGASYGYTF
TRBJ2-7,TRBV28,TRBD2,NA,TGTGCCAGCAGTTTTCACAGGGGCAGAACCGGGACTAGCGGGAGTGTCCCCTACGAGCAGTACTTC,CASSFHRGRTGTSGSVPYEQYF
TRBJ1-1,TRBV28,NA,many,TGTGCCAGCAGTTTATTATTTGGGGGGAAGAACACTGAAGCTTTCTTT,CASSLLFGGKNTEAFF
TRBJ2-7,TRBV10-1,NA,few,TGCGCCAGCAGTGAAATAGGTGACGAGCAGTACTTC,CASSEIGDEQYF
TRBJ2-4,TRBV5-1,TRBD1,NA,TGCGCCAGCAGCGTGGGACAGGGGAGAAGTGACATTCAGTACTTC,CASSVGQGRSDIQYF
TRBJ2-3,TRBV20-1,TRBD2,few,TGCAGTGCTAGCTACTATACTAGCGGGATCACAGATACGCAGTATTTT,CSASYYTSGITDTQYF
TRBJ2-5,TRBV11-2,NA,many,TGTGCCAGCAGCCCAAATCGGAACAGTCGGGGAGAGACCCAGTACTTC,CASSPNRNSRGETQYF
TRBJ2-7,TRBV28,TRBD2,few,TGTGCCAGCAAATGGGACTACTCCTACGAGCAGTACTTC,CASKWDYSYEQYF
TRBJ2-7,TRBV6-1,NA,many,TGTGCCAGCAGTGACACGGAGGGACCCTACGAGCAGTACTTC,CASSDTEGPYEQYF
TRBJ1-1,TRBV6-1,NA,many,TGTGCCAGCAGTGATAACCGAGTCCCCCGGGTAGCTTTCTTT,CASSDNRVPRVAFF
TRBJ1-2,TRBV6-1,NA,NA,TGTGCCAGCAGTGACGGCGGGTATGGCTACACCTTC,CASSDGGYGYTF